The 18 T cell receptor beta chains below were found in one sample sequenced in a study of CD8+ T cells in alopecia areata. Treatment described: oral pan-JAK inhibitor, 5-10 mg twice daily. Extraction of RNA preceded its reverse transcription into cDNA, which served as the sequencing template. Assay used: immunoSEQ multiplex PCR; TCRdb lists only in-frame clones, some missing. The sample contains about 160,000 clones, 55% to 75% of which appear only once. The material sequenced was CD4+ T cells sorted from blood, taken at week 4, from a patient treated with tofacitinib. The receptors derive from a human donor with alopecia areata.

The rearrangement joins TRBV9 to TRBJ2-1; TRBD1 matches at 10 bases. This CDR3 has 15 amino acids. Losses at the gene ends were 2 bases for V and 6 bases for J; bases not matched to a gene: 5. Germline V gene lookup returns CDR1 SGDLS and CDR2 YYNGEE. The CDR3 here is CASSVTGGGGNEQFF. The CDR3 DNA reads TGTGCCAGCAGCGTGACAGGGGGCGGGGGCAATGAGCAGTTCTTC.

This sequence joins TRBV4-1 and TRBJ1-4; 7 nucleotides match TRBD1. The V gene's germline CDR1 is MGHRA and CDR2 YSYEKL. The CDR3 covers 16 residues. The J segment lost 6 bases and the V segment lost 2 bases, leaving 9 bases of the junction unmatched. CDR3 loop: CASSQTPGQWDEKLFF. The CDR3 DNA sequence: TGCGCCAGCAGCCAAACCCCGGGACAGTGGGATGAAAAACTGTTTTTT.

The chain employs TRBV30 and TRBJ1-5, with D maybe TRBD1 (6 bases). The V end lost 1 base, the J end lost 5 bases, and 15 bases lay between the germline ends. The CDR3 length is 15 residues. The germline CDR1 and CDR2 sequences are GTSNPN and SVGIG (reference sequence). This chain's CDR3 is CAWSGKYREDQPQHF. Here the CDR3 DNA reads TGTGCCTGGAGTGGAAAGTACAGGGAAGATCAGCCCCAGCATTTT.

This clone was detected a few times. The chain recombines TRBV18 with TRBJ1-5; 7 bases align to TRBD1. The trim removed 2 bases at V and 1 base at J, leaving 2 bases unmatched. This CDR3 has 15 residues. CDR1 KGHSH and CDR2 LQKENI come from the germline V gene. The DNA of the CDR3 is TGTGCCAGCTCACCAGGGACAGCAAGCAATCAGCCCCAGCATTTT. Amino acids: CASSPGTASNQPQHF. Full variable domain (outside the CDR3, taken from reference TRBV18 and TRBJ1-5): NAGVMQNPRHLVRRRGQEARLRCSPMKGHSHVYWYRQLPEEGLKFMVYLQKENIIDESGMPKERFSAEFPKEGPSILRIQQVVRGDSAAYFCASSPGTASNQPQHFGDGTRLSIL.

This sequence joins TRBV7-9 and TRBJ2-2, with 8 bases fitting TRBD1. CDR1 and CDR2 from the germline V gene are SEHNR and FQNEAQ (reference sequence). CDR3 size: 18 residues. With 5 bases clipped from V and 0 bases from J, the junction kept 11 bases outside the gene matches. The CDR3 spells CASSPGQADTPNTGELFF. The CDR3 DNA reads TGTGCCAGCAGCCCGGGACAGGCAGATACTCCGAACACCGGGGAGCTGTTTTTT.

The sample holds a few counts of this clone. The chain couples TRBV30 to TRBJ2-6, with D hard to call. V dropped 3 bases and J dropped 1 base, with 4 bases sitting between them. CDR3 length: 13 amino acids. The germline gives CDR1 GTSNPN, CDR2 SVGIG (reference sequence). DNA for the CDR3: TGTGCCTGGAGGAGGTCTGGGGCCAACGTCCTGACTTTC. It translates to CAWRRSGANVLTF.

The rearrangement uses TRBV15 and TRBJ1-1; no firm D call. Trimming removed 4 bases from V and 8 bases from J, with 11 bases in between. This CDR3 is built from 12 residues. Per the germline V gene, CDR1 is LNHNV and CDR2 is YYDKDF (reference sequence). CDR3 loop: CATSKAGREAFF. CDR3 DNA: TGTGCCACCAGCAAAGCGGGGAGAGAAGCTTTCTTT.

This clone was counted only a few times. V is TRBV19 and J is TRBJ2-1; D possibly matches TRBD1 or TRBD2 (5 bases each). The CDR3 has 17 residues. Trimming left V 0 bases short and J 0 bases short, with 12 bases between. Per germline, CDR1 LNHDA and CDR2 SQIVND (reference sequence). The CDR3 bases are TGTGCCAGTAGTATAGATCTTGGGGGAAGCTCCTACAATGAGCAGTTCTTC. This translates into CASSIDLGGSSYNEQFF.

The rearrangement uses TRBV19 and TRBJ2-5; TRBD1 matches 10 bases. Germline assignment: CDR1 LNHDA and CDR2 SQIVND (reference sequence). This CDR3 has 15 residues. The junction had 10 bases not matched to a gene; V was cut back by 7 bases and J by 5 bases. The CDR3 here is CASTLTGGAGETQYF. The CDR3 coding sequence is TGTGCCAGTACCCTGACAGGGGGCGCCGGGGAGACCCAGTACTTC.

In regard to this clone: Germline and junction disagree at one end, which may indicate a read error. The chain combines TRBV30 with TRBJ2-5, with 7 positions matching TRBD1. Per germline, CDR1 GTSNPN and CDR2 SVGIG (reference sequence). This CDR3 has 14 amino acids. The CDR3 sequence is CVWSSGTDEETQYF. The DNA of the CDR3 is TGTGTCTGGAGTTCCGGGACAGACGAAGAGACCCAGTACTTC.

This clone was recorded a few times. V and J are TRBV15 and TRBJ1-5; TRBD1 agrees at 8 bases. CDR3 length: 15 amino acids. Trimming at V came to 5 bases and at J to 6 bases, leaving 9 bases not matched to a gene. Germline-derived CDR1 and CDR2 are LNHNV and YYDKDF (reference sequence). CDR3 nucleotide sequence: TGTGCCACCAGCGGACGACAGGGGTTCCGTCAGCCCCAGCATTTT. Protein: CATSGRQGFRQPQHF.

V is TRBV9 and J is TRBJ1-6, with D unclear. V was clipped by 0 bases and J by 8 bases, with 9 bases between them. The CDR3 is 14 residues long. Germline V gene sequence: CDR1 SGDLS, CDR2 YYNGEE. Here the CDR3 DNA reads TGTGCCAGCAGCGTAGAGGCACTTCATTCACCCCTCCACTTT. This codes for CASSVEALHSPLHF.

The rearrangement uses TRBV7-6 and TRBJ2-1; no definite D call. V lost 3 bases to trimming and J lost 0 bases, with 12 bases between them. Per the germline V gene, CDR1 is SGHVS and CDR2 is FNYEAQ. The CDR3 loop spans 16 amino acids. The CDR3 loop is CASSLGHPSSYNEQFF. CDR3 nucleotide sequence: TGTGCCAGCAGCTTGGGCCATCCCAGCTCCTACAATGAGCAGTTCTTC.

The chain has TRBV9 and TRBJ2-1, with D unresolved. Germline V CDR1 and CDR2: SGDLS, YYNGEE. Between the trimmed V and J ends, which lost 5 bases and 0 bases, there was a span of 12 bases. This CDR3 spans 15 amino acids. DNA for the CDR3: TGTGCCAGCAGATTGGACCAGAGCTCCTACAATGAGCAGTTCTTC. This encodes CASRLDQSSYNEQFF.

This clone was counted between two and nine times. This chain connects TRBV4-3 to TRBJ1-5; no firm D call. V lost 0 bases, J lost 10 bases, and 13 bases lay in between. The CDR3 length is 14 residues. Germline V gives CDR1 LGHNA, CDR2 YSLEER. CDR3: CASSQDGGVRPQHF. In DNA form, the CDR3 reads TGCGCCAGCAGCCAAGACGGCGGAGTAAGACCCCAGCATTTT.

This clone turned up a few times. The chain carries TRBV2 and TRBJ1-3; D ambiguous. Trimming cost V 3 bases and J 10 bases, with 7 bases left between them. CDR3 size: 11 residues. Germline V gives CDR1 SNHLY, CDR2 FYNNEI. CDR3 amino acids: CASSDGGTIYF. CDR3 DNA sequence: TGTGCCAGCAGTGACGGAGGGACCATATATTTT.

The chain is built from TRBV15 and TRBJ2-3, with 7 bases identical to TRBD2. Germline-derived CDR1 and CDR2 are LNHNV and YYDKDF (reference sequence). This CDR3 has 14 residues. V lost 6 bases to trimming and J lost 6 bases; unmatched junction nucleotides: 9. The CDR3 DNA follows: TGTGCCACCAGGGGTGGAGCGGGGCAGGATACGCAGTATTTT. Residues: CATRGGAGQDTQYF.

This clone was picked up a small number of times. CDR3: CASSPQGGDADTQYF. In nucleotides, the CDR3 is TGTGCCAGCAGCCCCCAAGGCGGGGACGCAGATACGCAGTATTTT. The genes are TRBV7-2 and TRBJ2-3; D might be TRBD2 (6 bases). The CDR3 has 15 amino acids. CDR1 SGHTA and CDR2 FQGNSA come from the germline V gene. Trimming shortened V by 5 bases and J by 4 bases, and 16 bases separated the two germline ends.